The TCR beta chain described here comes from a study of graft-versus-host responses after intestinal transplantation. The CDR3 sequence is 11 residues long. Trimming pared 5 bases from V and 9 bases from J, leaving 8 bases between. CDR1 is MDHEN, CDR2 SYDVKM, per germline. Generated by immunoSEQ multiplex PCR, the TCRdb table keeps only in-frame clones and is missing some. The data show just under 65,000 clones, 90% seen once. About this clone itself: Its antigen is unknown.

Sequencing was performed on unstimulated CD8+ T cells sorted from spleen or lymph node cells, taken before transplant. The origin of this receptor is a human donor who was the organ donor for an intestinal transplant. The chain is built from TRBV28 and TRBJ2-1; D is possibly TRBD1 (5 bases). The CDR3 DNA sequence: TGTGCCAGCAGTGGGGCCACTGAGCAGTTCTTC. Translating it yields CASSGATEQFF.